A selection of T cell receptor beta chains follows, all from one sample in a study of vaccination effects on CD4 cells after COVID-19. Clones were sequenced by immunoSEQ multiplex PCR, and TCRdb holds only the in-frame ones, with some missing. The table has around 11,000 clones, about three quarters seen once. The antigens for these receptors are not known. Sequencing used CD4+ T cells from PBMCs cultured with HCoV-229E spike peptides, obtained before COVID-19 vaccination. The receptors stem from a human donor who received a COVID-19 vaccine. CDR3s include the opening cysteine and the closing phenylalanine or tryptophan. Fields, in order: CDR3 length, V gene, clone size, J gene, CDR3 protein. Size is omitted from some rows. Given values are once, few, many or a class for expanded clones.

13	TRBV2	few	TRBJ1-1	CASQREFNTEAFF
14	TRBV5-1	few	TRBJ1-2	CASSLFSQGYGYTF
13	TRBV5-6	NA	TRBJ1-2	CASSKIAGSGYTF
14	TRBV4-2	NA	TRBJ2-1	CASSEQGAHNEQFF
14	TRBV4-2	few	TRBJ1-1	CASSPEHGSTEAFF
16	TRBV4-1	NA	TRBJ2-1	CASSQGRMSSYNEQFF
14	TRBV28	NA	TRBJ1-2	CASSQGSGNYGYTF
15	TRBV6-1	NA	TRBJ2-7	CASSEMSSGRYEQYF
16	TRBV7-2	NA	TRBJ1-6	CASSLQGPLLNSPLHF
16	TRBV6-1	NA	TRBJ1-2	CASSEAFAEANYGYTF
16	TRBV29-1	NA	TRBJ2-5	CSVKGDRLAGAETQYF
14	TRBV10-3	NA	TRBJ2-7	CAIRGDRDPYEQYF
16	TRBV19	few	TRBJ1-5	CASSIASGLGNQPQHF
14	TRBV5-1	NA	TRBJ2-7	CASQGVAGTYEQYF
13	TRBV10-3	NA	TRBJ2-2	CAISARVDGELFF
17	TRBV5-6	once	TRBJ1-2	CASSLSVYRVRIYGYTF
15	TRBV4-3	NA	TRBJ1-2	CASSQDPIVNYGYTF
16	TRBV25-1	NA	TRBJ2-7	CASSEGGLTHSYEQYF
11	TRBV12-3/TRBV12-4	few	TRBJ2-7	CASRKRGEQYF
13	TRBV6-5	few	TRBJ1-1	CASTLDRASEAFF
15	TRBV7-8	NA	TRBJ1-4	CASSKDRGPNEKLFF
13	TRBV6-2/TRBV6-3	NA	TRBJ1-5	CASSYRDNQPQHF
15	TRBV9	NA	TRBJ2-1	CASSVVPGQGSEQFF
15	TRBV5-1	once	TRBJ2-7	CASSLSPVSSYEQYF
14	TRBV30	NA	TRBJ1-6	CAWSWSSYNSPLHF
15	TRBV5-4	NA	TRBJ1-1	CASSLAPDSYTEAFF
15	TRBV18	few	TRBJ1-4	CASSPPNRVDEKLFF
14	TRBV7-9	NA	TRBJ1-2	CASILGGVNYGYTF
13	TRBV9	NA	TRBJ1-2	CASSPPPVYGYTF
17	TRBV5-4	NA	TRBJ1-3	CASSFFLGQGVGNTIYF
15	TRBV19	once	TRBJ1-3	CASSTSRQEENTIYF
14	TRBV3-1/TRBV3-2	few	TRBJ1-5	CASSQELVNQPQHF
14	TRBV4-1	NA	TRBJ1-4	CASSRLGGLEKLFF
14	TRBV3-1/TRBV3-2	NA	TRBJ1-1	CASSQVTGRTEAFF
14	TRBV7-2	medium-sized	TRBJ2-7	CATRLDRVGYEQYF
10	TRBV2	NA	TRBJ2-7	CASGEYEQYF
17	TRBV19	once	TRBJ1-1	CASNTFSGGRIKAEAFF
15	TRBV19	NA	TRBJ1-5	CASSRDSDSNQPQHF
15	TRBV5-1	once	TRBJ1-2	CASSAEGTDYYGYTF
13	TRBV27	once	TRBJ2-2	CASSPANTGELFF
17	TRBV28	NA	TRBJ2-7	CASRDRALAERSYEQYF
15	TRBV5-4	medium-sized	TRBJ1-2	CASSFPPGQGDGYTF